Listed below are T cell receptor beta chains from one sample, sequenced in a study of blood T cells in healthy people across ages. TCRdb re-derived calls from the 5' RACE reads in MiXCR, one entry per CDR3 protein. The top ten clones hold over 15% of a sample with 1 million or so distinct CDR3 sequences, over 35% of them seen once. Sequenced: blood. The receptors shown here come from a woman aged 60-75 years in good health. Each CDR3 is given with its conserved first and last residue. D genes are given only for firm matches. Not all rows give a size; the values are once, few, many and, for expanded clones, a class.

abundance,v_gene,j_gene,d_gene,CDR3aa,CDR3nt
-,TRBV5-1,TRBJ2-3,-,CASSWAGGTADTQYF,TGCGCCAGCAGCTGGGCCGGGGGTACCGCAGATACGCAGTATTTT
-,TRBV12-3/TRBV12-4,TRBJ2-2,-,CASSLDVPGHQNTGELFF,TGTGCCAGCAGTTTGGATGTACCGGGACACCAGAACACCGGGGAGCTGTTTTTT
-,TRBV9,TRBJ2-2,-,CASSVDGRTGELFF,TGTGCCAGCAGCGTAGATGGTCGGACCGGGGAGCTGTTTTTT
-,TRBV5-1,TRBJ2-7,-,CASSLRPASYEQYF,TGCGCCAGCAGCTTGCGGCCAGCCTCCTACGAGCAGTACTTC
-,TRBV7-3,TRBJ2-3,-,CASSPQGIDTDTQYF,TGTGCCAGCAGCCCACAGGGTATAGACACAGATACGCAGTATTTT
few,TRBV3-1,TRBJ2-1,TRBD1,CASSQRQGDDEQFF,TGTGCCAGCAGCCAACGTCAGGGGGACGATGAGCAGTTCTTC
many,TRBV12-5,TRBJ2-5,-,CASGLGYRAQETQYF,TGTGCTAGTGGTTTGGGATACAGGGCCCAAGAGACCCAGTACTTC
-,TRBV11-2,TRBJ1-6,TRBD1,CASSAGQGHSPLHF,TGTGCCAGCAGCGCCGGACAGGGGCATTCACCCCTCCACTTT
few,TRBV28,TRBJ2-1,TRBD1,CASSAQTGADEQFF,TGTGCCAGCAGTGCCCAGACAGGGGCCGATGAGCAGTTCTTC
few,TRBV6-5,TRBJ2-5,-,CASGPGSSWETQYF,TGTGCCAGCGGGCCAGGGAGTTCGTGGGAGACCCAGTACTTC
-,TRBV5-1,TRBJ2-7,-,CASSLYRGYEQYF,TGTGCCAGCAGTTTATACCGGGGCTACGAGCAGTACTTC
few,TRBV12-3/TRBV12-4,TRBJ1-1,TRBD1,CASTSDREAFF,TGTGCCAGCACCTCGGACAGGGAAGCTTTCTTT
once,TRBV6-1,TRBJ2-7,TRBD2,CASSALSGPRDEQYF,TGTGCCAGCAGTGCTCTTAGCGGGCCGCGGGACGAGCAGTACTTC
few,TRBV5-5,TRBJ2-1,-,CASSSGTEEGDEQFF,TGTGCCAGCAGCTCCGGGACGGAGGAGGGGGATGAGCAGTTCTTC
once,TRBV5-1,TRBJ2-1,TRBD1,CASSSGQGWEEQFF,TGCGCCAGCAGCTCCGGACAGGGGTGGGAAGAGCAGTTCTTC
-,TRBV12-3/TRBV12-4,TRBJ1-4,-,CASSPWTVTNEKLFF,TGTGCCAGCAGTCCATGGACAGTGACTAATGAAAAACTGTTTTTT
-,TRBV7-2,TRBJ2-7,-,CASSPPSIYEQYF,TGTGCCAGCAGCCCTCCCTCAATCTACGAGCAGTACTTC
few,TRBV10-3,TRBJ2-1,-,CAIGGVRNEQFF,TGTGCCATCGGGGGAGTCAGGAATGAGCAGTTCTTC
few,TRBV6-1,TRBJ2-7,TRBD1,CASSPRRQGVRPYEQYF,TGTGCCAGCAGCCCCAGGAGACAGGGGGTCAGACCCTACGAGCAGTACTTC
many,TRBV29-1,TRBJ2-6,-,CSVLWAGANVLTF,TGCAGCGTTCTTTGGGCCGGGGCCAACGTCCTGACTTTC
-,TRBV19,TRBJ1-1,-,CASSTGLLTEAFF,TGTGCCAGTAGTACGGGGCTTCTCACTGAAGCTTTCTTT
few,TRBV7-9,TRBJ2-1,-,CASSPPTRAARHNEQFF,TGTGCCAGCAGCCCTCCGACCCGAGCGGCAAGACACAATGAGCAGTTCTTC
-,TRBV12-3/TRBV12-4,TRBJ2-7,TRBD1,CASSLYQGASSYEQYF,TGTGCCAGCAGTTTATATCAGGGGGCGAGCTCCTACGAGCAGTACTTC
-,TRBV4-3,TRBJ1-2,TRBD1,CASSQNLQGFGYTF,TGCGCCAGCAGCCAAAATCTACAGGGGTTTGGCTACACCTTC
-,TRBV5-4,TRBJ2-7,-,CASSNDGEAYEQYF,TGTGCCAGCAGCAACGACGGGGAAGCCTACGAGCAGTACTTC
-,TRBV15,TRBJ2-4,-,CAASGQDRPKNIQYF,TGTGCCGCCAGCGGACAAGACAGGCCCAAAAACATTCAGTACTTC
-,TRBV20-1,TRBJ2-1,-,CSARYRVGYNEQFF,TGCAGTGCTAGGTACAGGGTAGGGTACAATGAGCAGTTCTTC
-,TRBV24-1,TRBJ2-3,-,CATSGTSSGTQYF,TGTGCCACCAGTGGCACTAGCTCGGGTACGCAGTATTTT
-,TRBV9,TRBJ1-6,-,CASSEGLAGGSPLHF,TGTGCCAGCAGCGAAGGGCTCGCAGGAGGTTCACCCCTCCACTTT
-,TRBV3-1,TRBJ2-5,TRBD2,CASSQFRLAGETQYF,TGTGCCAGCAGCCAATTCCGACTAGCGGGAGAGACCCAGTACTTC
-,TRBV5-6,TRBJ2-7,-,CASSLPLGSSYEQYF,TGTGCCAGCAGCTTGCCGTTGGGTAGCTCCTACGAGCAGTACTTC
-,TRBV5-1,TRBJ2-1,TRBD2,CASSPGLAGLTYNEQFF,TGCGCCAGCAGCCCGGGACTAGCGGGATTGACCTACAATGAGCAGTTCTTC
few,TRBV11-2,TRBJ2-7,TRBD2,CASSFQTSGRNEQYF,TGTGCCAGCAGCTTCCAGACTAGCGGGAGAAACGAGCAGTACTTC
few,TRBV12-3/TRBV12-4,TRBJ2-1,-,CASSQPASPSGNEQFF,TGTGCCAGCAGCCAGCCGGCTAGCCCTTCAGGGAATGAGCAGTTCTTC
-,TRBV20-1,TRBJ2-7,-,CSAREVGRASYEQYF,TGCAGTGCTAGAGAGGTGGGGCGGGCCTCCTACGAGCAGTACTTC
many,TRBV5-1,TRBJ2-7,TRBD1,CASSTGQTYEQYF,TGCGCCAGCAGTACGGGACAGACCTACGAGCAGTACTTC
few,TRBV5-1,TRBJ1-2,-,CASSFLVGSNYGYTF,TGCGCCAGCAGCTTCTTAGTAGGAAGTAACTATGGCTACACCTTC
-,TRBV28,TRBJ1-2,-,CASSLQVTPYGYTF,TGTGCCAGCAGTTTACAGGTGACACCTTATGGCTACACCTTC
-,TRBV14,TRBJ1-4,-,CASSHTNEKLFF,TGTGCCAGCAGCCATACTAATGAAAAACTGTTTTTT
-,TRBV20-1,TRBJ2-1,-,CSVPPVQSYNEQFF,TGCAGTGTCCCTCCCGTCCAGTCCTACAATGAGCAGTTCTTC
-,TRBV10-3,TRBJ1-1,TRBD1,CAISLDRMNTEAFF,TGTGCCATCAGCCTGGACAGGATGAACACTGAAGCTTTCTTT
-,TRBV20-1,TRBJ2-3,-,CSARDLGVSSVVPTDTQYF,TGCAGTGCTAGAGATTTAGGGGTGTCTAGCGTCGTTCCCACAGATACGCAGTATTTT
-,TRBV5-1,TRBJ2-6,TRBD1,CASRTGDFSGANVLTF,TGCGCCAGCAGGACAGGGGACTTCTCTGGGGCCAACGTCCTGACTTTC
-,TRBV6-2/TRBV6-3,TRBJ2-3,TRBD2,CASSPNGAGEDTQYF,TGTGCCAGCAGTCCTAACGGAGCGGGAGAAGATACGCAGTATTTT
-,TRBV5-1,TRBJ2-7,-,CASSSPRGGAYEQYF,TGCGCCAGCAGCTCCCCGAGAGGGGGGGCCTACGAGCAGTACTTC
-,TRBV20-1,TRBJ2-1,TRBD2,CSARSSGLAGASYNEQFF,TGCAGTGCGAGAAGTAGCGGACTAGCGGGTGCCTCCTACAATGAGCAGTTCTTC